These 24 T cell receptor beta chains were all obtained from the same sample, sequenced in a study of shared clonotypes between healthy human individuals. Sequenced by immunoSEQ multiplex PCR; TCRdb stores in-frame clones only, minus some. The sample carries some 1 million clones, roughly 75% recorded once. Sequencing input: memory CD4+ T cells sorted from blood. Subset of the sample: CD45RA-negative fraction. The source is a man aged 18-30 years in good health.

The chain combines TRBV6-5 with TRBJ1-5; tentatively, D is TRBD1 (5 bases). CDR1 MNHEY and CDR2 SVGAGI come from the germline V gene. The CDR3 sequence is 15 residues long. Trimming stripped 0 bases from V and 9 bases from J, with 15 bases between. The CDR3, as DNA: TGTGCCAGCAGTTACTCTTGGGACCGGGGGTTGCCCCAGCATTTT. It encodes CASSYSWDRGLPQHF.

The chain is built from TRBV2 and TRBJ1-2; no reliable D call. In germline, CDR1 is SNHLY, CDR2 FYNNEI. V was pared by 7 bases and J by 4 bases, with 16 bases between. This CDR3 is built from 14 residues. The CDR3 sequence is CASNEDKGFYGYTF. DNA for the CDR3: TGTGCCAGCAACGAGGATAAGGGATTCTATGGCTACACCTTC.

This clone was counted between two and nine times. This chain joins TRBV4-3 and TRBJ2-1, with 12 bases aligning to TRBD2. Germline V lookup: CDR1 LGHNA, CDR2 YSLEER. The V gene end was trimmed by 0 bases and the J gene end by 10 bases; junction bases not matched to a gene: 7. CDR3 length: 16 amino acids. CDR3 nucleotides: TGCGCCAGCAGCCAAGAACTAGCGGGAGGCCGAGAGGAGCAGTTCTTC. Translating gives CASSQELAGGREEQFF.

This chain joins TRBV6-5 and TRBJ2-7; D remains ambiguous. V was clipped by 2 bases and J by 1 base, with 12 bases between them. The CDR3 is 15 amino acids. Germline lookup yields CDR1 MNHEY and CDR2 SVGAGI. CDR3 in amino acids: CASSYHWGSSYEQYF. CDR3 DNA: TGTGCCAGCAGTTACCACTGGGGTTCGTCCTACGAGCAGTACTTC.

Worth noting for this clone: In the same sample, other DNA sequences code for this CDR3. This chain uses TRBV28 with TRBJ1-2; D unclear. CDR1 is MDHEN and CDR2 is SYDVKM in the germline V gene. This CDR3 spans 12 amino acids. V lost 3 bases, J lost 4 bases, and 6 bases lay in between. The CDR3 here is CASSFLGYGYTF. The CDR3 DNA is TGTGCCAGCAGTTTCCTAGGCTATGGCTACACCTTC.

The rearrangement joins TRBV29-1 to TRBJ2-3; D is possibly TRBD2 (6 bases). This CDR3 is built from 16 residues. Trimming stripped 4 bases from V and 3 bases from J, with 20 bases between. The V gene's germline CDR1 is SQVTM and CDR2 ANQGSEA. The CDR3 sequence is CSVGTPTRRGTDTQYF. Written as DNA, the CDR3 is TGCAGCGTTGGAACCCCAACACGGAGGGGTACAGATACGCAGTATTTT.

The CDR3 spells CASSMGGKGNEQFF. The CDR3 DNA reads TGTGCCAGCAGTATGGGTGGGAAGGGTAATGAGCAGTTCTTC. This sequence joins TRBV6-5 and TRBJ2-1; D is unresolved. The germline V gene encodes CDR1 MNHEY and CDR2 SVGAGI. V lost 5 bases and J lost 7, with 15 bases in between. The CDR3 length is 14 residues.

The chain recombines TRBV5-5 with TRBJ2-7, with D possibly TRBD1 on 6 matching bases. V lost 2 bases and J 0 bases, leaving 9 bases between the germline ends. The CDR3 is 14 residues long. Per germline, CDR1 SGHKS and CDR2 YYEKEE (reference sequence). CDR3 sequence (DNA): TGTGCCAGCAGCTTTGGGGACAACTCCTACGAGCAGTACTTC. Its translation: CASSFGDNSYEQYF.

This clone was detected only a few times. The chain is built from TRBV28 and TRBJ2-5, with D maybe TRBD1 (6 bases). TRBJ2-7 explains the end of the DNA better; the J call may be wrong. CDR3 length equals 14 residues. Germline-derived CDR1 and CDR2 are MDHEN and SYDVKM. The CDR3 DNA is TGTGCCAGCAGTTCAACAGGGAAATGGGGCGAGCAGTACTTC. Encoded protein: CASSSTGKWGEQYF.

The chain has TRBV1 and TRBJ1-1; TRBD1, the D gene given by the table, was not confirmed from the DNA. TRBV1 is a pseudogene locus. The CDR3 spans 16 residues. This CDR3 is CTSSQGQGTKNTEAFF. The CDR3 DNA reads TGCACCAGCAGCCAAGGGCAGGGGACAAAGAACACTGAAGCTTTCTTT.

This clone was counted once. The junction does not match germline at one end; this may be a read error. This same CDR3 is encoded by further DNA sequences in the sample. DNA of the CDR3: TGTGCTAGCAGCTTAGGGCAGGGAGGGTCCTACGAGCAGTACTTC. It codes for CASSLGQGGSYEQYF. The chain carries TRBV7-7 and TRBJ2-7; TRBD2 matches 7 bases. Germline values: CDR1 SSHAT, CDR2 FNYEAQ (reference sequence). The CDR3 extends over 15 amino acids.

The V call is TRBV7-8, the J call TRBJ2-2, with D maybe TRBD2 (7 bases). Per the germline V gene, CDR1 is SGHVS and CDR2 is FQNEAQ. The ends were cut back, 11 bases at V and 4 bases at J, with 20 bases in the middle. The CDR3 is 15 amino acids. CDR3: CACSSYGGPTGELFF. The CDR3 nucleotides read TGTGCCTGTTCCTCTTACGGGGGGCCCACCGGGGAGCTGTTTTTT.

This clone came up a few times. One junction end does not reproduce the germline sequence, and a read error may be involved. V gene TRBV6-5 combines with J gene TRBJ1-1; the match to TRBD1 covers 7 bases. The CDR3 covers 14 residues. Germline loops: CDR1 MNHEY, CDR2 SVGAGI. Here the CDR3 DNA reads TGTGCCATCAGTATCCGGGACAGCCACACTGAAGCTTTCTTT. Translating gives CAISIRDSHTEAFF.

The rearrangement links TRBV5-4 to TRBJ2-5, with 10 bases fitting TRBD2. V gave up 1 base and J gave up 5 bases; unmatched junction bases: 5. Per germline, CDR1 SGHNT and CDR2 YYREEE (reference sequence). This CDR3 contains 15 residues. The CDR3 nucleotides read TGTGCCAGCAGCTTGAGCGGGAGGGCCGGGGAGACCCAGTACTTC. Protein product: CASSLSGRAGETQYF.

For the CDR3, the DNA is TGTGCCAGCAACCCTACCGGGACAGGGGAAGGAAAACTGTTTTTT. This gives the protein CASNPTGTGEGKLFF. This chain connects TRBV2 to TRBJ1-4; 10 bases align to TRBD1. CDR3 length: 15 amino acids. Germline CDR1 reads SNHLY; CDR2 reads FYNNEI. V shed 7 bases and J 10 bases; nucleotides not matched to a gene: 12.

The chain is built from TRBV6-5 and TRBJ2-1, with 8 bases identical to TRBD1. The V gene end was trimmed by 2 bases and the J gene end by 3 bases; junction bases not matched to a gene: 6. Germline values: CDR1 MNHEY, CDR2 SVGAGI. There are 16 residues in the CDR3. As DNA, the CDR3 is TGTGCCAGCAGTTACCGTAAGGGACAGGTCTACAATGAGCAGTTCTTC. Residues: CASSYRKGQVYNEQFF.

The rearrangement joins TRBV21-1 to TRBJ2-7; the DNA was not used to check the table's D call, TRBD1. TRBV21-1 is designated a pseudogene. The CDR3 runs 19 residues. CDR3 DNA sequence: TGTGCCAGCAGCAAAGGGGACAGGGGGCCCAAGACTACCTCCTACGAGCAGTACTTC. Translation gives CASSKGDRGPKTTSYEQYF.

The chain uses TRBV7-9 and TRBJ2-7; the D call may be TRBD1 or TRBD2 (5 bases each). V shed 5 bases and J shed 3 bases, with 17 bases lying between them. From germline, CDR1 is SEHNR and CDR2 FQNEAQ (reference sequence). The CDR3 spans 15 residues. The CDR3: CASSTDGAEYYEQYF. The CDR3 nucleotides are TGTGCCAGCAGCACAGACGGGGCAGAATACTACGAGCAGTACTTC. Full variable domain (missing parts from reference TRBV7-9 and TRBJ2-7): DTGVSQNPRHKITKRGQNVTFRCDPISEHNRLYWYRQTLGQGPEFLTYFQNEAQLEKSRLLSDRFSAERPKGSFSTLEIQRTEQGDSAMYLCASSTDGAEYYEQYFGPGTRLTVT.

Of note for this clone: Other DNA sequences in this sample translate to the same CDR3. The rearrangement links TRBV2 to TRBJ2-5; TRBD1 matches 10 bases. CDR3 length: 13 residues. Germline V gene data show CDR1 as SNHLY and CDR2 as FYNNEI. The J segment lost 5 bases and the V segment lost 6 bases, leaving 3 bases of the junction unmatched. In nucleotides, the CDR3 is TGTGCCAGCAGCGGACAGGGGGGGGAGACCCAGTACTTC. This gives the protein CASSGQGGETQYF. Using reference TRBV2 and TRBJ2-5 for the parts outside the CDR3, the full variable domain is EPEVTQTPSHQVTQMGQEVILRCVPISNHLYFYWYRQILGQKVEFLVSFYNNEISEKSEIFDDQFSVERPDGSNFTLKIRSTKLEDSAMYFCASSGQGGETQYFGPGTRLLVL.

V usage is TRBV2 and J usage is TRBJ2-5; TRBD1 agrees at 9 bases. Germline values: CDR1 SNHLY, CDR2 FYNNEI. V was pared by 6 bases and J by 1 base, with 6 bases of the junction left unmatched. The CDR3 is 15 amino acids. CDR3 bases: TGTGCCAGCAGCGCCGGGACAGGGCCCCAAGAGACCCAGTACTTC. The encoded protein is CASSAGTGPQETQYF.

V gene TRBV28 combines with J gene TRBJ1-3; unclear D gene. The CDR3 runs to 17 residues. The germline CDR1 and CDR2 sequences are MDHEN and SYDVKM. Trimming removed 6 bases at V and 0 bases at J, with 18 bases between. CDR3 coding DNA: TGTGCCAGCAGACCCAACACTCCAGGCGACTCTGGAAACACCATATATTTT. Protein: CASRPNTPGDSGNTIYF.

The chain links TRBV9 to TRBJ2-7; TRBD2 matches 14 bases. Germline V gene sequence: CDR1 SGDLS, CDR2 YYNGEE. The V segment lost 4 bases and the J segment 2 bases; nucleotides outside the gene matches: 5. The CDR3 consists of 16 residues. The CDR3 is CASSPGLAGGAYEQYF. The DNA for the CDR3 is TGTGCCAGCAGCCCCGGACTAGCGGGAGGTGCCTACGAGCAGTACTTC.

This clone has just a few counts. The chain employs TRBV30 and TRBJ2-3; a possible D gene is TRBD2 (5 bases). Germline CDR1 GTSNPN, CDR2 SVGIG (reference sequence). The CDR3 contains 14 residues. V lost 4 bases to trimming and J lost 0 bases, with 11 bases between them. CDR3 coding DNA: TGTGCCTGGAAAGAGGGCCTTAGCACAGATACGCAGTATTTT. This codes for CAWKEGLSTDTQYF.

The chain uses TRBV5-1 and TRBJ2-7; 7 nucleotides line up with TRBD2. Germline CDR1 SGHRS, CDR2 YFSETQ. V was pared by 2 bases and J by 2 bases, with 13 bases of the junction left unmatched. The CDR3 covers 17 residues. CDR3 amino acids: CASSFGNTGGRTYEQYF. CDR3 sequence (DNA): TGCGCCAGCAGCTTCGGTAATACTGGCGGGAGAACCTACGAGCAGTACTTC.